The rows below give T cell receptor beta chains drawn from one sample of a study of T cell responses to AZD1222 COVID-19 vaccine. Sequenced by immunoSEQ multiplex PCR; TCRdb stores in-frame clones only, minus some. This sample carries more than 140,000 clones, approximately 89% of them seen once, and the ten largest clones take 4.5% to 6.5%. The input for sequencing was peripheral blood, taken on day 0 of AZD1222 vaccination. These receptors all stem from an adult in good health. CDR3s include the opening cysteine and the closing phenylalanine or tryptophan. A D gene is named only where the DNA matches it firmly. Expanded clones are given a class, and other clones once, few, many or no size at all.

few	16	TRBV4-1	TRBD2	TRBJ2-1	CASSQEGLAVYNEQFF	TGCGCCAGCAGCCAAGAGGGACTAGCGGTCTACAATGAGCAGTTCTTC
.	16	TRBV5-5	.	TRBJ2-1	CASSLRLGASYNEQFF	TGTGCCAGCAGCCTGAGGTTGGGGGCATCCTACAATGAGCAGTTCTTC
.	15	TRBV20-1	.	TRBJ1-5	CSASRWVGGNQPQHF	TGCAGTGCTAGTAGGTGGGTTGGGGGCAATCAGCCCCAGCATTTT
.	17	TRBV4-3	.	TRBJ1-3	CASSQETPDNSGNTIYF	TGCGCCAGCAGCCAAGAAACGCCGGATAACTCTGGAAACACCATATATTTT
once	16	TRBV27	TRBD1	TRBJ1-4	CASSPYGQGESEKLFF	TGTGCCAGCAGTCCCTATGGACAGGGGGAATCTGAAAAACTGTTTTTT
.	16	TRBV5-1	TRBD2	TRBJ2-3	CASTLAGGLTTDTQYF	TGCGCCAGTACTCTAGCGGGAGGGCTGACTACAGATACGCAGTATTTT
few	13	TRBV6-2/TRBV6-3	.	TRBJ2-3	CASSYGGPDTQYF	TGTGCCAGCAGTTACGGCGGTCCGGATACGCAGTATTTT
.	16	TRBV11-2	.	TRBJ2-1	CASSRPLGLASNEQFF	TGTGCCAGCAGCCGCCCCCTAGGGTTAGCTTCCAATGAGCAGTTCTTC
.	14	TRBV19	.	TRBJ1-2	CASSRQTLNYGYTF	TGTGCCAGTAGTAGACAGACCCTTAACTATGGCTACACCTTC
.	13	TRBV25-1	TRBD1	TRBJ1-1	CASSYTGGDEAFF	TGTGCCAGCAGTTACACAGGGGGCGATGAAGCTTTCTTT
.	15	TRBV7-3	.	TRBJ2-3	CASSLNGQNLDTQYF	TGTGCCAGCAGCTTAAACGGCCAAAACTTGGATACGCAGTATTTT
.	15	TRBV14	.	TRBJ2-7	CASSHRTGTIYEQYF	TGTGCCAGCAGCCACCGAACCGGGACAATTTACGAGCAGTACTTC
.	16	TRBV19	.	TRBJ2-1	CASSIGLVQSYNEQFF	TGTGCCAGTAGTATAGGACTAGTTCAATCCTACAATGAGCAGTTCTTC
.	15	TRBV3-1/TRBV3-2	.	TRBJ2-7	CASSRSGTRAYEQYF	TGTGCCAGCAGCCGGTCCGGGACGAGGGCCTACGAGCAGTACTTC
.	10	TRBV20-1	TRBD1	TRBJ2-4	CSAVDRDQYF	TGCAGTGCCGTGGACAGGGACCAGTACTTC
.	16	TRBV7-8	TRBD2	TRBJ2-1	CASSLLGGSSYNEQFF	TGTGCCAGCAGCTTATTGGGCGGGAGCTCCTACAATGAGCAGTTCTTC
once	15	TRBV27	.	TRBJ2-7	CASSLLGAGSYEQYF	TGTGCCAGCAGTTTACTGGGGGCTGGGTCCTACGAGCAGTACTTC
.	15	TRBV7-9	TRBD1	TRBJ1-2	CASSLGQGASYGYTF	TGTGCCAGCAGCCTGGGACAGGGGGCGTCTTATGGCTACACCTTC
.	14	TRBV6-5	.	TRBJ2-7	CASLRDSLAYEQYF	TGTGCCAGCCTCCGGGACTCACTGGCCTACGAGCAGTACTTC
.	16	TRBV28	TRBD2	TRBJ2-7	CASSSLGEGSSYEQYF	TGTGCCAGCAGCTCCTTGGGGGAGGGTAGCTCCTACGAGCAGTACTTC
.	13	TRBV12-3/TRBV12-4	.	TRBJ1-3	CASSSPEGNTIYF	TGTGCCAGCAGTTCACCGGAAGGAAACACCATATATTTT
.	14	TRBV2	.	TRBJ2-6	CASSEGGGANVLTF	TGTGCCAGCAGTGAAGGGGGTGGGGCCAACGTCCTGACTTTC
.	15	TRBV7-7	.	TRBJ1-5	CASNQIRGANQPQHF	TGTGCTAGCAACCAAATACGGGGGGCAAATCAGCCCCAGCATTTT
.	13	TRBV11-3	.	TRBJ2-3	CASSLAGTDTQYF	TGTGCCAGCAGCCTTGCAGGCACAGATACGCAGTATTTT
.	14	TRBV4-3	.	TRBJ1-2	CASSQLDTSDGYTF	TGCGCCAGCAGCCAATTAGACACCTCGGATGGCTACACCTTC
.	11	TRBV11-2	.	TRBJ1-2	CAVGVLGGYTF	TGTGCCGTGGGGGTTCTGGGTGGCTACACCTTC
.	14	TRBV28	.	TRBJ1-4	CASSPLGTNEKLFF	TGTGCCAGCAGTCCTCTGGGGACTAATGAAAAACTGTTTTTT
.	16	TRBV4-3	.	TRBJ2-1	CASSQDYSYTYNEQFF	TGCGCCAGCAGCCAAGATTACAGTTACACCTACAATGAGCAGTTCTTC
.	15	TRBV7-9	TRBD1	TRBJ1-2	CASSRTGQPSYGYTF	TGTGCCAGCAGCCGGACGGGACAGCCGTCTTATGGCTACACCTTC
few	16	TRBV5-1	TRBD1	TRBJ1-6	CASSLDTDRPNSPLHF	TGCGCCAGCAGCTTGGATACGGACAGGCCTAATTCACCCCTCCACTTT
.	16	TRBV11-3	TRBD2	TRBJ2-5	CASSPGGGQGQETQYF	TGTGCCAGCAGCCCGGGGGGGGGCCAGGGGCAAGAGACCCAGTACTTC
.	16	TRBV20-1	TRBD2	TRBJ2-3	CSASNRARGGTDTQYF	TGCAGTGCTAGTAACAGGGCCCGGGGGGGGACAGATACGCAGTATTTT
.	13	TRBV12-3/TRBV12-4	.	TRBJ1-1	CASSPQVNTEAFF	TGTGCCAGCAGTCCGCAGGTTAACACTGAAGCTTTCTTT
.	12	TRBV19	.	TRBJ2-1	CASSIGNNEQFF	TGTGCCAGTAGTATAGGGAACAATGAGCAGTTCTTC
.	14	TRBV9	.	TRBJ2-1	CASSLGVVDDEQFF	TGTGCCAGCAGCCTCGGAGTGGTAGACGATGAGCAGTTCTTC
.	13	TRBV19	TRBD1	TRBJ1-4	CASRDRAEEKLFF	TGTGCCAGTAGGGACAGGGCAGAAGAAAAACTGTTTTTT
.	15	TRBV5-6	TRBD2	TRBJ2-1	CASSLGLAGHNEQFF	TGTGCCAGCAGCTTGGGACTAGCGGGGCACAATGAGCAGTTCTTC
.	14	TRBV28	.	TRBJ2-1	CASSLPQFRSGQFF	TGTGCCAGCAGTCTACCCCAATTCAGATCGGGGCAGTTCTTC
.	14	TRBV7-2	.	TRBJ2-5	CASSLVGGQETQYF	TGTGCCAGCAGCTTAGTAGGAGGGCAAGAGACCCAGTACTTC
.	17	TRBV18	.	TRBJ2-3	CASSPLPTTGSTDTQYF	TGTGCCAGCTCACCACTTCCGACGACAGGATCCACAGATACGCAGTATTTT
.	15	TRBV30	TRBD1	TRBJ1-2	CAWSPLDRVDYGYTF	TGTGCCTGGAGTCCACTGGACAGGGTGGACTATGGCTACACCTTC
.	13	TRBV6-5	.	TRBJ2-7	CASRVTGSYEQYF	TGTGCCAGCAGGGTCACAGGGTCCTACGAGCAGTACTTC
.	16	TRBV6-5	TRBD2	TRBJ2-7	CASSSLSGRTSYEQYF	TGTGCCAGCAGTTCCCTCAGCGGGAGAACCTCCTACGAGCAGTACTTC
.	16	TRBV4-1	TRBD2	TRBJ2-2	CASSQSGGLNTGELFF	TGCGCCAGCAGCCAGTCCGGGGGGTTGAACACCGGGGAGCTGTTTTTT
.	12	TRBV11-2	.	TRBJ2-7	CASQAETYEQYF	TGTGCCAGCCAGGCGGAGACCTACGAGCAGTACTTC
.	14	TRBV5-1	.	TRBJ1-2	CASTLRPGTYGYTF	TGCGCCAGCACCCTGAGGCCAGGAACCTATGGCTACACCTTC
.	13	TRBV11-2	.	TRBJ1-1	CASSSIFVGGGLF	TGTGCCAGCAGCTCTATTTTTGTCGGAGGGGGGCTCTTT
.	15	TRBV6-1	.	TRBJ1-5	CASSEWSGRSQPQHF	TGTGCCAGCAGTGAATGGTCAGGCCGGTCACAGCCCCAGCATTTT
.	14	TRBV13	.	TRBJ2-7	CASSLGRGSGEQYF	TGTGCCAGCAGCTTAGGCCGAGGCTCTGGGGAGCAGTACTTC
once	12	TRBV30	.	TRBJ1-1	CAWSAGNTEAFF	TGTGCCTGGAGTGCAGGGAACACTGAAGCTTTCTTT
.	13	TRBV5-4	.	TRBJ1-5	CASSLGPNQPQHF	TGTGCCAGCAGCTTGGGGCCCAATCAGCCCCAGCATTTT
.	14	TRBV28	.	TRBJ1-2	CASGPPGRNYGYTF	TGTGCCAGCGGACCCCCAGGGAGGAACTATGGCTACACCTTC
.	13	TRBV19	TRBD2	TRBJ2-1	CASTGTTYNEQFF	TGTGCCAGTACGGGGACTACATACAATGAGCAGTTCTTC